These 24 T cell receptor beta chains came from one sample sequenced in a study of low-dose radiotherapy and immunotherapy resistance in tumors. The time point here: before trial treatment. Primers targeting TRAV and TRBV primed first-strand cDNA, covering alpha and beta chains. TCR amplification involved about 18 PCR cycles with a constant-region primer and V-primer adapter. TCRdb itself ran the reads through MiXCR, one entry per CDR3 protein. Of fewer than 90,000 distinct CDR3 sequences listed, 31% are singletons. The sample here was PBMCs, taken before treatment. The source is a female donor with ovarian cancer.

There are a few counts of this clonotype. The CDR3 spells CASSSIELIHNEQFF. CDR3 bases: TGTGCCAGCAGTTCTATTGAGTTAATCCACAATGAGCAGTTCTTC. The chain employs TRBV28 and TRBJ2-1, with D uncertain. The V end lost 4 bases, the J end lost 5 bases, and 15 bases lay between the germline ends. The CDR3 runs to 15 residues. Germline assignment: CDR1 MDHEN and CDR2 SYDVKM.

This clonotype was counted between two and nine times. The chain combines TRBV5-5 with TRBJ2-1; the D gene is possibly TRBD2 (6 bases). CDR1 and CDR2 from the germline V gene are SGHKS and YYEKEE (reference sequence). The length of the CDR3 is 15 residues. V was shortened by 0 bases and J by 4 bases, with 11 bases between the two germline ends. The CDR3 sequence: CASSLDRGWYNEQFF. For the CDR3, the DNA is TGTGCCAGCAGCTTGGATCGGGGGTGGTACAATGAGCAGTTCTTC. The full variable domain, in which reference TRBV5-5 and TRBJ2-1 provide the parts outside the CDR3, is DAGVTQSPTHLIKTRGQQVTLRCSPISGHKSVSWYQQVLGQGPQFIFQYYEKEERGRGNFPDRFSARQFPNYSSELNVNALLLGDSALYLCASSLDRGWYNEQFFGPGTRLTVL.

In this sample, this clonotype turned up many times. The chain recombines TRBV6-6 with TRBJ2-4, with unresolved D. Trimming took off 2 bases at V and 2 bases at J, with 10 bases between the two ends. This CDR3 comprises 15 residues. Per germline, CDR1 MNHNY and CDR2 SVGAGI (reference sequence). CDR3 protein: CASSYVGSTKNIQYF. In nucleotides, the CDR3 is TGTGCCAGCAGTTACGTGGGGTCAACCAAAAACATTCAGTACTTC.

The genes are TRBV7-2 and TRBJ2-1; possible D gene TRBD2, 6 bases. Per germline, CDR1 SGHTA and CDR2 FQGNSA. This CDR3 spans 21 amino acids. Trimming took off 5 bases at V and 5 bases at J, with 34 bases between the two ends. This chain's CDR3 is CASSNRRGSASLLRADNEQFF. The DNA of the CDR3 is TGTGCCAGCAGCAACCGGCGGGGTAGCGCGAGTTTGCTTAGGGCTGACAATGAGCAGTTCTTC.

The V gene is TRBV28, the J gene TRBJ1-1; tentative D call: TRBD1 (5 bases). V was cut by 2 bases and J by 4 bases, with 17 bases left in between. CDR3 size: 16 residues. The V gene's germline CDR1 is MDHEN and CDR2 SYDVKM. CDR3 protein: CASSLHPGLRATEAFF. In nucleotides, the CDR3 is TGTGCCAGCAGTTTACATCCGGGACTTAGGGCCACTGAAGCTTTCTTT.

This clonotype was seen many times. This sequence joins TRBV11-3 and TRBJ2-7; 10 bases map to TRBD1. J gave up 4 bases and V 2 bases, and 5 bases lay outside the gene matches. The germline V gene has CDR1 SGHNT and CDR2 YENEEA. This CDR3 region has 15 residues. Here the CDR3 reads CASSLPTGGRYEQYF. CDR3 nucleotides: TGTGCCAGCAGCTTACCGACAGGGGGCCGGTACGAGCAGTACTTC.

V usage is TRBV4-2 and J usage is TRBJ2-4; 11 bases are shared with TRBD1. The ends lost 4 bases at V and 6 bases at J; junction bases unmatched: 5. The germline CDR1 and CDR2 sequences are LGHNA and YNFKEQ. The CDR3 covers 15 residues. The CDR3 loop reads CASSPGQGALNIQYF. The CDR3 nucleotides read TGTGCCAGCAGCCCCGGACAGGGGGCGCTAAACATTCAGTACTTC.

This clonotype was detected ten times or more. The chain links TRBV6-2 or TRBV6-3 to TRBJ2-1; unclear D gene. The V end was cut by 0 bases, the J end by 12 bases, with 9 bases between. In germline, CDR1 is MNHEY, CDR2 SVGEGT. There are 12 residues in the CDR3. The CDR3 sequence: CASSYSSKAQFF. For the CDR3, the DNA is TGTGCCAGCAGTTACTCATCCAAAGCGCAGTTCTTC.

The chain uses TRBV6-1 and TRBJ2-3; D is unclear. The CDR3 has 16 amino acids. V dropped 0 bases and J dropped 2 bases, with 12 bases sitting between them. CDR1 and CDR2 (germline): MNHNS, SASEGT. The CDR3 DNA sequence: TGTGCCAGCAGTGAAGCGTCCGACCGTATCACAGATACGCAGTATTTT. Protein sequence: CASSEASDRITDTQYF.

In this sample, this clonotype turned up many times. This sequence joins TRBV2 and TRBJ2-1, with TRBD1 matching 12 bases. Germline V gene data show CDR1 as SNHLY and CDR2 as FYNNEI. This CDR3 is 14 amino acids long. The V and J ends lost 10 bases and 8 bases, in that order; junction bases with no gene match: 9. In DNA, the CDR3 is TGTGCCAACAACCGGGACAGGGGGCGCGATGAGCAGTTCTTC. It encodes CANNRDRGRDEQFF.

This clonotype was found a few times. J is TRBJ1-2 and V is TRBV28; a weak D match, TRBD1 (5 bases). Between the trimmed V and J ends, which lost 4 bases and 7 bases, there was a span of 19 bases. The CDR3 covers 15 residues. CDR1 MDHEN and CDR2 SYDVKM come from the germline V gene. Here the CDR3 reads CASSSITTGVTGYTF. The CDR3, as DNA: TGTGCCAGCAGTTCGATTACGACGGGGGTGACTGGCTACACCTTC.

In this sample, this clonotype turned up many times. V and J are TRBV30 and TRBJ1-2; D ambiguous. Trimming cost V 4 bases and J 3 bases, with 9 bases left between them. This CDR3 comprises 12 residues. Germline V gene data show CDR1 as GTSNPN and CDR2 as SVGIG (reference sequence). CDR3 sequence: CAWTLGHYGYTF. The CDR3 coding sequence is TGTGCCTGGACCCTCGGCCACTATGGCTACACCTTC.

For this clonotype: This may arise from a read error, as a much more abundant clone is one base away. This rearrangement joins TRBV30 to TRBJ2-7; TRBD2 matches at 7 bases. The junction had 18 bases not matched to a gene; V was cut back by 7 bases and J by 12 bases. In germline, CDR1 is GTSNPN, CDR2 SVGIG (reference sequence). The CDR3 runs to 13 residues. DNA of the CDR3: TGTGCCTTACCCGGGACTAACGCTGACGATGTGTACTTC. The encoded protein is CALPGTNADDVYF.

The sample holds a few counts of this clonotype. The CDR3 region has the DNA TGTGCCAGCAGACCGCCATGGACAGGGAGGAACGAGCAGTACTTC. It is translated as CASRPPWTGRNEQYF. The chain carries TRBV6-2 or TRBV6-3 and TRBJ2-7; 8 nucleotides line up with TRBD1. CDR1 is MNHEY and CDR2 is SVGEGT in the germline V gene. The CDR3 is made up of 15 amino acids. J gave up 5 bases and V 6 bases, and 12 bases lay outside the gene matches.

The V call is TRBV4-1, the J call TRBJ2-3, with D possibly being TRBD2 (5 bases). The CDR3 sequence is 17 residues long. V dropped 0 bases and J dropped 4 bases, with 17 bases sitting between them. CDR1 and CDR2 (germline): MGHRA, YSYEKL. CDR3 nucleotides: TGCGCCAGCAGCCAAGATCACAGACTATTCGACCCAGATACGCAGTATTTT. Its translation: CASSQDHRLFDPDTQYF.

This clonotype was seen many times. The CDR3 region has the DNA TGTGCCAGCAGCCAAGTGAGTGGTACCGGGACAGGGGACTATGGCTACACCTTC. It encodes CASSQVSGTGTGDYGYTF. The chain recombines TRBV4-2 with TRBJ1-2; 10 nucleotides align to TRBD1. J gave up 3 bases and V 1 base, and 11 bases lay outside the gene matches. This CDR3 comprises 18 residues. The germline CDR1 and CDR2 sequences are LGHNA and YNFKEQ.

This clonotype was seen a handful of times. The gene calls are TRBV7-2 and TRBJ2-7, with D unclear. The CDR3 loop spans 14 amino acids. V lost 0 bases and J 10 bases, leaving 16 bases between the germline ends. Germline CDR1 and CDR2: SGHTA and FQGNSA. The CDR3 here is CASSLARRAIGQYF. Written as DNA, the CDR3 is TGTGCCAGCAGCTTAGCCCGCCGAGCAATCGGTCAGTACTTC.

Ten or more counts support this clonotype. The rearrangement links TRBV20-1 to TRBJ2-5; TRBD1 or TRBD2 may be the D gene (5 bases each). This CDR3 contains 16 residues. Between the trimmed V and J ends, which lost 0 bases and 0 bases, there was a span of 14 bases. The germline CDR1 and CDR2 sequences are DFQATT and SNEGSKA (reference sequence). The CDR3 loop is CSARDPGGRYQETQYF. As DNA, the CDR3 is TGCAGTGCTAGAGACCCTGGGGGTCGATACCAAGAGACCCAGTACTTC.

In regard to this clonotype: Since a far larger clone is one base different, this is likely a read error. The genes are TRBV19 and TRBJ2-1, with D perhaps matching TRBD1 (6 bases). This CDR3 has 15 residues. Trimming cost V 4 bases and J 10 bases, with 20 bases left between them. The V gene's germline CDR1 is LNHDA and CDR2 SQIVND (reference sequence). The CDR3 is CASSRSRDTSYEQFF. The CDR3 coding sequence is TGTGCCAGTAGTAGGAGCCGGGACACCTCCTACGAGCAGTTCTTC.

This clonotype was found many times. The rearrangement joins TRBV19 to TRBJ1-2, with unresolved D. V lost 9 bases and J lost 4, with 6 bases in between. The CDR3 length is 10 residues. In germline, CDR1 is LNHDA, CDR2 SQIVND (reference sequence). CDR3 protein: CASGSYGYTF. The CDR3 nucleotides read TGTGCCAGCGGGAGCTATGGCTACACCTTC.

The rearrangement links TRBV9 to TRBJ1-6, with D perhaps TRBD1 (5 bases). The CDR3 consists of 15 residues. Trimming cost V 0 bases and J 9 bases, with 13 bases left between them. Germline V CDR1 and CDR2: SGDLS, YYNGEE. DNA for the CDR3: TGTGCCAGCAGCGTAGATGGGGGAAACGTTTCACCCCTCCACTTT. Protein sequence: CASSVDGGNVSPLHF.

This clonotype was seen many times. The chain employs TRBV20-1 and TRBJ1-6; perhaps TRBD1 as D (5 bases). CDR3 size: 18 residues. V was trimmed by 1 base and J by 7 bases, leaving 23 bases between them. Germline CDR1 reads DFQATT; CDR2 reads SNEGSKA (reference sequence). CDR3 sequence (DNA): TGCAGTGCTAGAGTCGGAACTGTAGATTACCCAGGGAATTCACCCCTCCACTTT. This gives the protein CSARVGTVDYPGNSPLHF.

Points on this clonotype: This clone may be a read error of a much larger clone one base away. V is TRBV7-3 and J is TRBJ2-3; possibly TRBD2 for D (5 bases). The DNA end is a closer match to TRBJ2-1, so the J assignment may be wrong. Germline CDR1 and CDR2: SGHTA and FQGTGA. The CDR3 consists of 13 residues. The CDR3 is CASSLTRTGEQFF. As DNA, the CDR3 is TGTGCCAGCAGCTTGACCCGTACGGGGGAGCAGTTCTTC.

A word on this clonotype: This sequence is one base from a far larger clone and is likely a read error. The gene calls are TRBV6-8 and TRBJ2-1; weak D call: TRBD2 (5 bases). This CDR3 is built from 11 residues. Germline CDR1 MNHGY, CDR2 SAAAGT. Trimming left V 8 bases short and J 12 bases short, with 14 bases between. CDR3 region: CASQLVHGQFF. The CDR3 DNA is TGTGCCAGCCAACTAGTCCATGGGCAGTTCTTC.